These T cell receptor beta chains were read from a single sample in a study of PD-1 blockade in classical Hodgkin lymphoma. Profiled with immunoSEQ multiplex PCR; TCRdb holds only in-frame clones, not every one. The repertoire has more than 25,000 clones, less than 80% of them found once; the top ten carry around 35%. This material consisted of peripheral blood mononuclear cells (PBMCs), taken before the second cycle of nivolumab. These receptors came from a human donor with classical Hodgkin lymphoma. Each CDR3 is given with its conserved first and last residue.

V gene	CDR3 protein
TRBV5-1	CASSPQGRTEAFF
TRBV21-1	CASSNEGRDSNQPQHF
TRBV6-5	CASSYRGWDGYTF
TRBV10-3	CAISGRSGANVLTF
TRBV7-2	CASSLAGGTAGELFF
TRBV6-1	CASSENRGQPQHF
TRBV19	CASSIGQGPYNEQFF
TRBV20-1	CSASRGDEQYF
TRBV7-6	CASSLVGGSSYNSPLHF
TRBV2	CASSLQGKGTDTQYF
TRBV19	CASRLLGTGELFF
TRBV6-5	CASSQYNQPQHF
TRBV11-3	CASTPDGLVGSEQFF
TRBV11-3	CASSLVDTIYF
TRBV13	CASSLVTSGGAAQYF
TRBV7-2	CASSLAAGTISGNTIYF
TRBV25-1	CASSEAGTLSYNEQFF
TRBV18	CASSPKTGGAVDTEAFF
TRBV9	CASSVGGRRTDTQYF
TRBV7-9	CASSSRLTTPNTGELFF
TRBV6-5	CASSTQGAVDSPLHF
TRBV7-2	CASSLAGLAGDQFF
TRBV10-3	CAISEGQGMGTEAFF
TRBV10-3	CAISEVAGGKETQYF
TRBV6-6	CASRLTGMNTEAFF
TRBV9	CASSAGLLIGYEQYF
TRBV4-2	CASSQDQYEQFF
TRBV6-6	CASSPTSGGRIF
TRBV6-1	CASSEVGGAVSSTQYF
TRBV7-2	CASSSGPNTEAFF
TRBV30	CAWSQDSVGYGYTF
TRBV7-8	CASSLVGSGNEQFF
TRBV10-2	CASSESGTSYQYF
TRBV5-5	CASSRNQDSGYTF
TRBV7-8	CASSLLIAREQYF